This T cell receptor beta chain was sequenced in a study of tumor-infiltrating lymphocytes in localized non-small cell lung cancer. Study overall: Each patient gave resected tumor and non-adjacent uninvolved lung tissue. Study-wide points: Not all patients were TCR sequenced, owing to tissue quantity. No T-cell fraction difference was seen between IM1 and IM2 tumors. No link was found between tumor T-cell fraction and recurrence-free survival.

With regard to this clone: Its antigen remains unknown.

TCRdb keeps only in-frame clones here, not all; method: immunoSEQ multiplex PCR. The table lists more than 6,000 clones, 74% of them singletons. Germline CDR1 is GTSNPN and CDR2 is SVGIG (reference sequence). The ends were cut back, 3 bases at V and 4 bases at J, with 11 bases in the middle. The CDR3 is made up of 13 amino acids. The sample comprised lung tumor tissue. The chain employs TRBV30 and TRBJ2-3, with D possibly matching TRBD2 (5 bases). The sequence derives from a human donor with non-small cell lung cancer. This CDR3 reads CAWRALLADTQYF. Written as DNA, the CDR3 is TGTGCCTGGAGGGCCTTACTAGCAGATACGCAGTATTTT. Filled out from reference TRBV30 and TRBJ2-3, the complete variable domain reads SQTIHQWPATLVQPVGSPLSLECTVEGTSNPNLYWYRQAAGRGLQLLFYSVGIGQISSEVPQNLSASRPQDRQFILSSKKLLLSDSGFYLCAWRALLADTQYFGPGTRLTVL.